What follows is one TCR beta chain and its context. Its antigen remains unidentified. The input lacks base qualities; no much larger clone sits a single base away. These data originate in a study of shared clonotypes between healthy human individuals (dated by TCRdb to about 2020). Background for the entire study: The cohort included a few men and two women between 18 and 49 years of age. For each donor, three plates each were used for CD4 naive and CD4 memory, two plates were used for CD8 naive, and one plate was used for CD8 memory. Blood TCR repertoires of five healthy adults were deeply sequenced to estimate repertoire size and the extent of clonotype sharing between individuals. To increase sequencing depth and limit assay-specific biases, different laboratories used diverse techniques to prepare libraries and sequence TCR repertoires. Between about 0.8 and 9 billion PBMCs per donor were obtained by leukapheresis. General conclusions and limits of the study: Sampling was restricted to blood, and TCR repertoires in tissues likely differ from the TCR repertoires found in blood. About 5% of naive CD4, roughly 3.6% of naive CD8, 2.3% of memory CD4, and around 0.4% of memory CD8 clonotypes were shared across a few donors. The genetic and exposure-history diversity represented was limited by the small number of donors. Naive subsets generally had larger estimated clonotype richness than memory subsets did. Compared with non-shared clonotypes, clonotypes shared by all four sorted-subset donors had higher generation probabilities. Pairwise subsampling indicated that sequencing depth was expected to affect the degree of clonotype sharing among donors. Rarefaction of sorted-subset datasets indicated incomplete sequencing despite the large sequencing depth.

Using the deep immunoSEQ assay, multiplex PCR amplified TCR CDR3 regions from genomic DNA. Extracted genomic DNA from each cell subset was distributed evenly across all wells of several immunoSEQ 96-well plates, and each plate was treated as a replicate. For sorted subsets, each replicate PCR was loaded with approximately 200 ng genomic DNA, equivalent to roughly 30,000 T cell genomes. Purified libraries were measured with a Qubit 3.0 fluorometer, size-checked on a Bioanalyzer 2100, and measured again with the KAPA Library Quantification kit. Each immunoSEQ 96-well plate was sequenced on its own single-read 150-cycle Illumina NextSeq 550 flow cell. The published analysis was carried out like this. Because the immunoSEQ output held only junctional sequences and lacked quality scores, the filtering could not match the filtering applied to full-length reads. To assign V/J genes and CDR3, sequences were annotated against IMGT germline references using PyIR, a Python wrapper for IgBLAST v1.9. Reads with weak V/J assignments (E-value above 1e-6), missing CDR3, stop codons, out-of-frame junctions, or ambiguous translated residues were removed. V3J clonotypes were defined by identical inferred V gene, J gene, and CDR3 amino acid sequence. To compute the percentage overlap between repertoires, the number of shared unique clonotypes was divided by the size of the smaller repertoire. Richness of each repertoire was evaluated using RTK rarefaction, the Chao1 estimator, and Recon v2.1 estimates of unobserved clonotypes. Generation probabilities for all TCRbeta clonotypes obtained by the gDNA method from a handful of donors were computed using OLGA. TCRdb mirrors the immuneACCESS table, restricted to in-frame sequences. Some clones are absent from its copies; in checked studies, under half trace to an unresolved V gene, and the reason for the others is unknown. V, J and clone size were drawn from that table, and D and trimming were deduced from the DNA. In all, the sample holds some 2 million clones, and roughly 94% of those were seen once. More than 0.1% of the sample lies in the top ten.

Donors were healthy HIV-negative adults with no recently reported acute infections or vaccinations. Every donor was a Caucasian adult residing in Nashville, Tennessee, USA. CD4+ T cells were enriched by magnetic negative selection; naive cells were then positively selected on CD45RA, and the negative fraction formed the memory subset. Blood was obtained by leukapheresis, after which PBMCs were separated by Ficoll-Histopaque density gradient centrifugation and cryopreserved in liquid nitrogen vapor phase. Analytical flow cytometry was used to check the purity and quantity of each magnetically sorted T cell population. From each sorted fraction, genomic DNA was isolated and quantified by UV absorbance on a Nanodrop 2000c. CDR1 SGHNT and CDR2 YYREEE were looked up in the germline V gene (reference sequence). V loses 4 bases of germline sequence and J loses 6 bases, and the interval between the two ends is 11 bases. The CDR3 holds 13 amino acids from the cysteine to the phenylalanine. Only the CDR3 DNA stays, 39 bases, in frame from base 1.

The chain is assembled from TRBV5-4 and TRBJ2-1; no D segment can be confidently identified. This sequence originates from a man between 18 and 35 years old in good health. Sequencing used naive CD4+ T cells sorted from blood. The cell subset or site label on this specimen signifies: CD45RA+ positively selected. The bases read TGTGCCAGCAGCCCCGTTGGAACCAATGAGCAGTTCTTC. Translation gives CASSPVGTNEQFF.